The source of this TCR beta chain is a study of cytomegalovirus exposure and HLA in healthy donors. This clone was seen just once. Its antigen is as yet unknown. The PCR contained 60 Vbeta and 13 Jbeta primers. Method: immunoSEQ multiplex PCR; TCRdb's copy keeps in-frame clones and lacks some. The data show some 91,000 clones, more than 75% seen once. Study findings and constraints: Some V segments (TRBV6-2 and TRBV6-3 among them) were excluded as indistinguishable. Cytomegalovirus-associated status was assigned to 164 TCR beta chains. Among TCR beta chains of equal frequency, HLA-associated ones were more clonally expanded in a later analysis. Later analysis showed TCR association rates varying by HLA locus, highest for DRB1 and lowest for HLA-C.

Trimming stripped 0 bases from V and 5 bases from J, with 7 bases between. This CDR3 contains 14 residues. Germline V gene lookup returns CDR1 SGHVS and CDR2 FNYEAQ. The rearrangement uses TRBV7-6 and TRBJ2-2; the D gene is possibly TRBD2 (6 bases). What was sequenced was PBMCs. This sequence originates from a young man in good health and CMV-seropositive. Here the CDR3 reads CASSLARGTGELFF. The CDR3 DNA reads TGTGCCAGCAGCTTAGCGCGGGGAACCGGGGAGCTGTTTTTT.